The 8 T cell receptor beta chains presented below share a single source sample, sequenced in a study of blood T cell repertoires in COVID-19. Only in-frame clones appear in the TCRdb table, and some are missing; sequencing was by immunoSEQ multiplex PCR. The sample has roughly 280,000 clones; 87% are singletons. Sample: peripheral blood. These receptors came from a woman aged 45-60 years who had recovered from COVID-19.

The rearrangement links TRBV28 to TRBJ1-5; 9 bases line up with TRBD1. The J segment lost 6 bases and the V segment lost 3 bases, leaving 9 bases of the junction unmatched. The CDR3 contains 16 residues. Germline V gene sequence: CDR1 MDHEN, CDR2 SYDVKM. The CDR3 loop reads CASSFRTGVRSQPQHF. CDR3 DNA sequence: TGTGCCAGCAGTTTTAGGACAGGGGTTCGGAGTCAGCCCCAGCATTTT. Using reference TRBV28 and TRBJ1-5 for the parts outside the CDR3, the full variable domain is DVKVTQSSRYLVKRTGEKVFLECVQDMDHENMFWYRQDPGLGLRLIYFSYDVKMKEKGDIPEGYSVSREKKERFSLILESASTNQTSMYLCASSFRTGVRSQPQHFGDGTRLSIL.

This chain uses TRBV9 with TRBJ2-3; the match to TRBD2 covers 8 bases. Germline-derived CDR1 and CDR2 are SGDLS and YYNGEE. This CDR3 contains 16 residues. The V gene end was trimmed by 3 bases and the J gene end by 9 bases; junction bases not matched to a gene: 15. CDR3 loop: CASSARAGDHWRTQYF. The CDR3 coding sequence is TGTGCCAGCAGCGCACGAGCGGGGGATCATTGGAGGACGCAGTATTTT.

V is TRBV25-1 and J is TRBJ2-3; D unclear. V lost 2 bases, J lost 1 base, and 10 bases lay in between. Germline V gene lookup returns CDR1 MGHDK and CDR2 SYGVNS. CDR3 length: 15 residues. CDR3 in amino acids: CASSEPGYGTDTQYF. CDR3 sequence (DNA): TGTGCCAGCAGTGAACCGGGTTACGGCACAGATACGCAGTATTTT.

The chain combines TRBV6-6 with TRBJ1-4; TRBD1 might be the D (6 bases). With 8 bases removed from V and 6 bases from J, the gap between germline ends came to 16 bases. This CDR3 region has 14 residues. Germline V CDR1 and CDR2: MNHNY, SVGAGI (reference sequence). In DNA, the CDR3 is TGTGCCAGCCTGCTGGCAGGGGTTCATGAAAAACTGTTTTTT. The encoded protein is CASLLAGVHEKLFF.

About this clone itself: The germline gene is not matched at one end of the junction; a read error may be the cause. Other DNA sequences in the sample encode the same CDR3. This chain links TRBV7-7 with TRBJ2-7; TRBD2 agrees at 13 bases. CDR1 is SSHAT and CDR2 is FNYEAQ in the germline V gene (reference sequence). The CDR3 is made up of 14 amino acids. In nucleotides, the CDR3 is TGTGCTAGCAGCCCCGGACTAGCGGGGGACGAGCAGTACTTC. Protein sequence: CASSPGLAGDEQYF.

The gene calls are TRBV18 and TRBJ2-7; maybe TRBD2 (7 bases). CDR1 is KGHSH and CDR2 is LQKENI in the germline V gene. The CDR3 consists of 14 residues. V shed 3 bases and J shed 6 bases, with 15 bases lying between them. The CDR3 DNA reads as TGTGCCAGCTCACCTCTCTCGGGGGGCCCCGAGCAGTACTTC. Its protein is CASSPLSGGPEQYF.

The chain has TRBV5-1 and TRBJ2-1; 9 positions agree with TRBD1. CDR1 is SGHRS and CDR2 is YFSETQ in the germline V gene. The V segment lost 5 bases and the J segment 8 bases; nucleotides outside the gene matches: 14. This CDR3 has 16 amino acids. In DNA, the CDR3 is TGCGCCAGCAGACCCCTAAGGGGACAGGGTGACGATGAGCAGTTCTTC. The encoded protein is CASRPLRGQGDDEQFF.

The rearrangement links TRBV30 to TRBJ1-3; TRBD1 matches at 9 bases. After removal of 3 bases from V and 6 bases from J, the junction contained 6 bases not matched to a gene. Per germline, CDR1 GTSNPN and CDR2 SVGIG (reference sequence). The CDR3 runs to 14 residues. The CDR3 region is CAWRFGQGTNTIYF. As DNA, the CDR3 is TGTGCCTGGAGATTTGGACAGGGGACAAACACCATATATTTT.